The TCR beta chain described here comes from a study of T cell repertoires in cytomegalovirus infection. For this clonotype: Its antigen is not known.

From the reads, TCRdb called clonotypes with MiXCR, one entry per CDR3 protein. Of hundreds of thousands of distinct CDR3 sequences listed, approximately 24% are singletons. Findings and limits, study-wide: It was HLA-C-restricted CMV-specific TCR beta clonotypes that dominated the response ex vivo.

Trimming removed 3 bases from V and 3 bases from J, with 12 bases in between. Germline-derived CDR1 and CDR2 are SQVTM and ANQGSEA. There are 13 residues in the CDR3. The source is a human donor in good health (CMV status not recorded). Some clones in this sample may be carry-over from other donors' samples. The specimen sequenced was CD8+ T cells from PBMCs. This chain uses TRBV29-1 with TRBJ2-7; a weak D match, TRBD2 (6 bases). CDR3 sequence: CSVDEGGGYEQYF. CDR3 in DNA: TGCAGCGTTGACGAGGGAGGAGGCTACGAGCAGTACTTC.